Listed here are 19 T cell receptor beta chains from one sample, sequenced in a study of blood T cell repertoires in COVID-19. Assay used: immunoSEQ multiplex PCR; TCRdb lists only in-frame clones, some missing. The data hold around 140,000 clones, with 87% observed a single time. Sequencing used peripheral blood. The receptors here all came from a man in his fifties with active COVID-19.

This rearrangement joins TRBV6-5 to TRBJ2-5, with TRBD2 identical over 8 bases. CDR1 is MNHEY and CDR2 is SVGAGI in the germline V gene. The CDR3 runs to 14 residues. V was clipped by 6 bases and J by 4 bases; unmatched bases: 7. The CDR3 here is CASRTGGPGETQYF. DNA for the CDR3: TGTGCCAGCAGAACGGGGGGGCCGGGAGAGACCCAGTACTTC.

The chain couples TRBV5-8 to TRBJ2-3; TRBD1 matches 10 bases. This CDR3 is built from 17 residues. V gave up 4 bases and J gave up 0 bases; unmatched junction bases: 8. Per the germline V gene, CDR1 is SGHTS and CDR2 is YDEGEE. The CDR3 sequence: CASSPYRQGASTDTQYF. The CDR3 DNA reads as TGTGCCAGCAGCCCGTACCGACAGGGGGCAAGCACAGATACGCAGTATTTT.

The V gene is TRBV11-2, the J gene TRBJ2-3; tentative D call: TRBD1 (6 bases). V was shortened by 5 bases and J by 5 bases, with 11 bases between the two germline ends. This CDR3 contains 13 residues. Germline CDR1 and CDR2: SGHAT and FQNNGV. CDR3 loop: CASSTRGGDTQYF. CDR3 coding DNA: TGTGCCAGCAGCACCAGGGGCGGAGATACGCAGTATTTT.

CDR3 region: CATTQGTLGYEQYF. Here the CDR3 DNA reads TGTGCCACCACGCAGGGGACCCTTGGCTACGAGCAGTACTTC. The chain uses TRBV28 and TRBJ2-7; possibly TRBD1 for D (6 bases). Trimming removed 10 bases from V and 3 bases from J, with 19 bases in between. This CDR3 is 14 amino acids long. CDR1 and CDR2 (germline): MDHEN, SYDVKM.

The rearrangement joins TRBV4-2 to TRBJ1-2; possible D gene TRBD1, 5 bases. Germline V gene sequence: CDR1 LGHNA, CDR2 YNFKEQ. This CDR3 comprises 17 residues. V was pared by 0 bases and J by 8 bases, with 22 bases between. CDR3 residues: CASSQDQERGQVGGYTF. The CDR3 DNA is TGTGCCAGCAGCCAAGATCAGGAAAGGGGTCAGGTAGGGGGCTACACCTTC.

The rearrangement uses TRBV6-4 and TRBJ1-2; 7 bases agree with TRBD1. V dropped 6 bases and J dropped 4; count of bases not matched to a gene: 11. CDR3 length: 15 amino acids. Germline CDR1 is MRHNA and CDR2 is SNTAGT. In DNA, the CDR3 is TGTGCCAGCAGCGCTGGGACAGCCGAGGTCTATGGCTACACCTTC. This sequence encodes CASSAGTAEVYGYTF.

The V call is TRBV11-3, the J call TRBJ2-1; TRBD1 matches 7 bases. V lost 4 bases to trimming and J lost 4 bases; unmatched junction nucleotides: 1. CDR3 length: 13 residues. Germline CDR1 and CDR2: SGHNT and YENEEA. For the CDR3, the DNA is TGTGCCAGCAGCTCGGGACAGTACAATGAGCAGTTCTTC. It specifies CASSSGQYNEQFF.

DNA for the CDR3: TGTGCCAGCAGTTCCGGACAGGGGGCAGCCTATGGCTACACCTTC. Protein: CASSSGQGAAYGYTF. V usage is TRBV27 and J usage is TRBJ1-2; the match to TRBD1 covers 11 bases. The CDR3 contains 15 residues. Per germline, CDR1 MNHEY and CDR2 SMNVEV (reference sequence). With V trimmed by 4 bases and J by 4 bases, 5 bases remained unmatched.

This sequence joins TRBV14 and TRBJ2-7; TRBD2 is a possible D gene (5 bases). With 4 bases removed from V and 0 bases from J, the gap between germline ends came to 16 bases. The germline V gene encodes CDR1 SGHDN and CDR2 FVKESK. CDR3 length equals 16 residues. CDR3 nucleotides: TGTGCCAGCAGCCCGAGGGCCGGGTCCATCTCCTACGAGCAGTACTTC. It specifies CASSPRAGSISYEQYF.

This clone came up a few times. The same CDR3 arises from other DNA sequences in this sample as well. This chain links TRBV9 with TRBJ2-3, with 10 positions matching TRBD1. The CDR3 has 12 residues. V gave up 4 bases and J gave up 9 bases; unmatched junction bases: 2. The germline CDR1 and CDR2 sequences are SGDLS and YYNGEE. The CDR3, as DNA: TGTGCCAGCAGCCCGGACAGGGGGACGCAGTATTTT. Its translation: CASSPDRGTQYF.

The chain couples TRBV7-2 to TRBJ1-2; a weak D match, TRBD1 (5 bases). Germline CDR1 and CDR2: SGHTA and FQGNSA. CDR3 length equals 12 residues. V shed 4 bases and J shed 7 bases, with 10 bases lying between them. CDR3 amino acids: CASSYVRGGYTF. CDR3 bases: TGTGCCAGCAGCTATGTTAGGGGTGGCTACACCTTC.

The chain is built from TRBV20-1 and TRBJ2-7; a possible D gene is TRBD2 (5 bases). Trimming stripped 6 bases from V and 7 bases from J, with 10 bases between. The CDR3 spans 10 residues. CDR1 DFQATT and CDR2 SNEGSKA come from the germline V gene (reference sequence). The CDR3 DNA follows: TGCAGTGCCGCCCGGGAAGAGCAGTACTTC. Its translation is CSAAREEQYF.

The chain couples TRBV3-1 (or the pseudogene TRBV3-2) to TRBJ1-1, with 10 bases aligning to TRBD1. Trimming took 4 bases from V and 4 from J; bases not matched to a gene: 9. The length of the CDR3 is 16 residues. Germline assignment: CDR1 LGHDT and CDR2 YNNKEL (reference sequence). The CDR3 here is CASSRQGAQGVTEAFF. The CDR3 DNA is TGTGCCAGCAGCCGACAGGGGGCGCAGGGGGTCACTGAAGCTTTCTTT.

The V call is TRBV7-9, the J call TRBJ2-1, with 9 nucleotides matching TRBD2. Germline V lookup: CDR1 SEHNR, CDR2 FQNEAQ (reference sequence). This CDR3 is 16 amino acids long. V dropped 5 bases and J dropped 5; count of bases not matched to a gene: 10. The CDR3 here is CASSPPLAGRNNEQFF. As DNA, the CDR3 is TGTGCCAGCAGCCCCCCTCTAGCGGGACGTAACAATGAGCAGTTCTTC.

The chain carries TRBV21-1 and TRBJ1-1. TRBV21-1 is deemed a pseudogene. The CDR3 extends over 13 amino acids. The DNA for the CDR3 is TGTGCCCGTCGGGTGAGGGGGGGGACTGAAGCTTTCTTT. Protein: CARRVRGGTEAFF.

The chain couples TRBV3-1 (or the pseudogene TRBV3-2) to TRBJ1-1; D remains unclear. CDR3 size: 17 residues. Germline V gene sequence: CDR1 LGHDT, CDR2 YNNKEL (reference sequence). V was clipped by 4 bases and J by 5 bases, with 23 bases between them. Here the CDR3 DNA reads TGTGCCAGCAGCCGTAAGGGAGGAAAGGATGGCTCTACTGAAGCTTTCTTT. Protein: CASSRKGGKDGSTEAFF.

The CDR3 nucleotides are TGTGCCACCAGCAGAAAAACTAGCGGGTTGTACGATAACACAGATACGCAGTATTTT. This encodes CATSRKTSGLYDNTDTQYF. The chain combines TRBV15 with TRBJ2-3; TRBD2 agrees at 9 bases. This CDR3 region has 19 residues. Germline trimming cut 2 bases from V and 2 bases from J; bases unmatched to any gene: 14. Germline values: CDR1 LNHNV, CDR2 YYDKDF (reference sequence).

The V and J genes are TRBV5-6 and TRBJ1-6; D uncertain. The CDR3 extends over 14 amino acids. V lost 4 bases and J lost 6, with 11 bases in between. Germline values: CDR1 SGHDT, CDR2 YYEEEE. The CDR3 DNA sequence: TGTGCCAGCAGCGCAGGTCTAGCTAATTCACCCCTCCACTTT. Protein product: CASSAGLANSPLHF. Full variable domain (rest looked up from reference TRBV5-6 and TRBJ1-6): DAGVTQSPTHLIKTRGQQVTLRCSPKSGHDTVSWYQQALGQGPQFIFQYYEEEERQRGNFPDRFSGHQFPNYSSELNVNALLLGDSALYLCASSAGLANSPLHFGNGTRLTVT.

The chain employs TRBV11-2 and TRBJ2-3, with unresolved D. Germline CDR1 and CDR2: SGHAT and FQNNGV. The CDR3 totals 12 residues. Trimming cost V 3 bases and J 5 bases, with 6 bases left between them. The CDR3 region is CASSFSVDTQYF. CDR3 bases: TGTGCCAGCAGCTTTAGTGTAGATACGCAGTATTTT.